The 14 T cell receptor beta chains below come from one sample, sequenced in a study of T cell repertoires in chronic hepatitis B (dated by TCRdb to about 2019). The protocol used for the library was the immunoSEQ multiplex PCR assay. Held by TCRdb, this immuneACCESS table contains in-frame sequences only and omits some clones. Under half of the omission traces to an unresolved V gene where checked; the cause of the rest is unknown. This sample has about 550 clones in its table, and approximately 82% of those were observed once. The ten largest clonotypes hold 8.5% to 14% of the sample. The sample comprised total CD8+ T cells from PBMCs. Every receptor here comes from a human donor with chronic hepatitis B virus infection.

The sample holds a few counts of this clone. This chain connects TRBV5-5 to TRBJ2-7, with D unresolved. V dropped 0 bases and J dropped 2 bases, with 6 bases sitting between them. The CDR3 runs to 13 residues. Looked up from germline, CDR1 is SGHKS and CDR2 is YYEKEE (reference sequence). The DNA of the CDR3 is TGTGCCAGCAGCTTGGCCCCGACCTACGAGCAGTACTTC. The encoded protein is CASSLAPTYEQYF.

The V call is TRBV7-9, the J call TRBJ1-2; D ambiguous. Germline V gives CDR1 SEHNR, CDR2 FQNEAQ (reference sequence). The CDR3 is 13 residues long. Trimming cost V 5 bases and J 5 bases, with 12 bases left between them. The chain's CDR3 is CASSPRTEYGYTF. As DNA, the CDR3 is TGTGCCAGCAGCCCTCGGACGGAGTATGGCTACACCTTC.

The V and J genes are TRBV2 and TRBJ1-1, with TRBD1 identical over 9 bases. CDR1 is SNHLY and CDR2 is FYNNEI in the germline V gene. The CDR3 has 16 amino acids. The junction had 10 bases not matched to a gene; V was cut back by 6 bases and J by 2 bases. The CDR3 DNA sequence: TGTGCCAGCAGGGGGATCCGGACAGGGGTAAACACTGAAGCTTTCTTT. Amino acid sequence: CASRGIRTGVNTEAFF.

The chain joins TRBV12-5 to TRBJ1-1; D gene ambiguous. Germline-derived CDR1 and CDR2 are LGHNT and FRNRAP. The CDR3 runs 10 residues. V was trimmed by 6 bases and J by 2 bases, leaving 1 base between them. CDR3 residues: CASGNTEAFF. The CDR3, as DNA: TGTGCTAGTGGCAACACTGAAGCTTTCTTT.

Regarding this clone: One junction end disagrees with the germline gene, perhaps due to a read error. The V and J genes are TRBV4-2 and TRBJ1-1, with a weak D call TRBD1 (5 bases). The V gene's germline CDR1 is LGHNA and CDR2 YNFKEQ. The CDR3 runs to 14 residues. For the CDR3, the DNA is TGTGTCAGCAGCCCCGGTGGGGGGGACACTGAAGCTTTCTTT. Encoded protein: CVSSPGGGDTEAFF.

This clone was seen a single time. The CDR3 loop reads CASSGTSYEQYF. Written as DNA, the CDR3 is TGTGCCAGCAGCGGTACGTCCTACGAGCAGTACTTC. The chain combines TRBV7-9 with TRBJ2-7; D gene ambiguous. The germline gives CDR1 SEHNR, CDR2 FQNEAQ (reference sequence). V was cut by 5 bases and J by 1 base, with 6 bases left in between. CDR3 length: 12 residues.

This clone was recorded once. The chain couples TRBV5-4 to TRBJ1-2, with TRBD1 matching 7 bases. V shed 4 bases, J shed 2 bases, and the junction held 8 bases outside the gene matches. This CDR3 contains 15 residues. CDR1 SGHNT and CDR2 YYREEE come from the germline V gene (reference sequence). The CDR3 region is CASSHRRDSNYGYTF. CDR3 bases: TGTGCCAGCAGCCATAGAAGGGACAGCAACTATGGCTACACCTTC.

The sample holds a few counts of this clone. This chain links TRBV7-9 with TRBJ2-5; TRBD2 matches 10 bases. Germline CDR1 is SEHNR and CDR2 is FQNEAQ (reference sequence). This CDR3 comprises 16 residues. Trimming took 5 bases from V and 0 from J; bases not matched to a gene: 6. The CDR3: CASSPGTSEYQETQYF. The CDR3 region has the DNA TGTGCCAGCAGCCCCGGGACTAGCGAATACCAAGAGACCCAGTACTTC.

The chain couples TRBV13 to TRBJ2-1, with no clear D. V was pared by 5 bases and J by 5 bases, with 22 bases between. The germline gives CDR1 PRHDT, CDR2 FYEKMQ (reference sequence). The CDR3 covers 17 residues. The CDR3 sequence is CASSTKDIPITNNEQFF. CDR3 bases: TGTGCCAGCAGCACCAAAGACATACCAATAACTAACAATGAGCAGTTCTTC.

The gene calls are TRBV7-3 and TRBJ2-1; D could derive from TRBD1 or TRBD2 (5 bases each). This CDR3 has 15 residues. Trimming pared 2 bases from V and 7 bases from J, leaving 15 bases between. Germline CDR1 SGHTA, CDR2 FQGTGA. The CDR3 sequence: CASSLSSGTRNEQFF. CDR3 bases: TGTGCCAGCAGCTTATCGTCGGGGACGAGGAATGAGCAGTTCTTC.

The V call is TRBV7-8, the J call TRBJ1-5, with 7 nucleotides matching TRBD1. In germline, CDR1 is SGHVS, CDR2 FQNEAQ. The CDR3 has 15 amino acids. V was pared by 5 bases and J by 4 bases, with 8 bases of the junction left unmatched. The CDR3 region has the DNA TGTGCCAGCAGCGTTATCAGGGGGTGGAATCAGCCCCAGCATTTT. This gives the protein CASSVIRGWNQPQHF. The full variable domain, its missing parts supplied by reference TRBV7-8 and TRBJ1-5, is GAGVSQSPRYKVAKRGQDVALRCDPISGHVSLFWYQQALGQGPEFLTYFQNEAQLDKSGLPSDRFFAERPEGSVSTLKIQRTQQEDSAVYLCASSVIRGWNQPQHFGDGTRLSIL.

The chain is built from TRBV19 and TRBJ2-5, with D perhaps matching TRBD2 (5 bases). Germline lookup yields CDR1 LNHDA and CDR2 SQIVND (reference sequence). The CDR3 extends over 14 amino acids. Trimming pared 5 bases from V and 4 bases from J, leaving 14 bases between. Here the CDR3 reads CASSPIWTGETQYF. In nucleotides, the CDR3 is TGTGCCAGTAGTCCAATTTGGACTGGAGAGACCCAGTACTTC.

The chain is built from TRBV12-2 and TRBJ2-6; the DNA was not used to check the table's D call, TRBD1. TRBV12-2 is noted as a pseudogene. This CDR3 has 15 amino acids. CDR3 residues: CASRGHKSRANVLTF. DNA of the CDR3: TGTGCAAGTCGCGGGCATAAAAGTCGGGCCAACGTCCTGACTTTC.

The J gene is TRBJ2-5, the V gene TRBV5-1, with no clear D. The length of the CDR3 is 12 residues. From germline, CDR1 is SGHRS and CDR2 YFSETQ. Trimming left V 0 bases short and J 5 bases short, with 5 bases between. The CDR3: CASSLVSETQYF. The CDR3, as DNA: TGCGCCAGCAGCTTGGTATCTGAGACCCAGTACTTC.